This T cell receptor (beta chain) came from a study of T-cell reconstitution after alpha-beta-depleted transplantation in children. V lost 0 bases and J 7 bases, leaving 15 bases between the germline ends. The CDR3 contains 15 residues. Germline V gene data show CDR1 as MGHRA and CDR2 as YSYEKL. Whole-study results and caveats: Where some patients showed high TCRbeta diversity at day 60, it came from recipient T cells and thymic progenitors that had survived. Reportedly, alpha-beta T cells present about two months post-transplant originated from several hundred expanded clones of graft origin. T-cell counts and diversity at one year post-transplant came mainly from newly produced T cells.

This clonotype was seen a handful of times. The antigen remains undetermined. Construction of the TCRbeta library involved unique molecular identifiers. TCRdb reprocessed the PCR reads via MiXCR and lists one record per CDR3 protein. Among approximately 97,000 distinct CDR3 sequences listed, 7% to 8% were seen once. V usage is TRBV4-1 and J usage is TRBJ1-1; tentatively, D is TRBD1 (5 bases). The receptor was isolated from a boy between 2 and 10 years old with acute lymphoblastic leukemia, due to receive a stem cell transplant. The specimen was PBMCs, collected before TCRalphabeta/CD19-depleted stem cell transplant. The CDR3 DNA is TGCGCCAGCAGCCAAGATTCAAGGGGTAATGATGAAGCTTTCTTT. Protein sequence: CASSQDSRGNDEAFF.